Each of the 27 T cell receptor beta chains below was sequenced from the same sample in a study of CD8 T cells in Susac syndrome. Random hexamers served to reverse transcribe about 0.5 to 1 ug RNA. A single record per CDR3 protein comes from TCRdb applying MiXCR to the immunoSEQ multiplex PCR reads. The data hold under 70,000 distinct CDR3 sequences, with 85% to 95% observed a single time. What was sequenced was CD8+ T cells from PBMCs. The receptor set was obtained from a human donor in good health.

The V gene is TRBV4-1, the J gene TRBJ1-1; D gene ambiguous. This CDR3 region has 14 residues. Germline CDR1 MGHRA, CDR2 YSYEKL. Trimming took off 0 bases at V and 4 bases at J, with 9 bases between the two ends. The CDR3 region is CASSQDWGGTEAFF. DNA of the CDR3: TGCGCCAGCAGCCAAGATTGGGGTGGCACTGAAGCTTTCTTT.

The chain couples TRBV6-5 to TRBJ1-2; D is unclear. The CDR3 totals 14 residues. Between the trimmed V and J ends, which lost 0 bases and 7 bases, there was a span of 12 bases. Per the germline V gene, CDR1 is MNHEY and CDR2 is SVGAGI. This chain's CDR3 is CASSYSEGLLGYTF. For the CDR3, the DNA is TGTGCCAGCAGTTACTCCGAGGGTCTCCTTGGCTACACCTTC.

This chain links TRBV28 with TRBJ2-1, with D tentatively TRBD1 or TRBD2 (6 bases each). The CDR3 loop spans 15 amino acids. Germline loops: CDR1 MDHEN, CDR2 SYDVKM. V shed 6 bases and J shed 0 bases, with 12 bases lying between them. The CDR3 region has the DNA TGTGCCAGCAGGTTGGGGGGCCGCTCCTACAATGAGCAGTTCTTC. Its translation is CASRLGGRSYNEQFF. Supplemented by reference TRBV28 and TRBJ2-1, the full variable domain reads DVKVTQSSRYLVKRTGEKVFLECVQDMDHENMFWYRQDPGLGLRLIYFSYDVKMKEKGDIPEGYSVSREKKERFSLILESASTNQTSMYLCASRLGGRSYNEQFFGPGTRLTVL.

The sample holds one count of this clonotype. The CDR3 protein is CASSPGTGGTDTQYF. The CDR3, as DNA: TGTGCCAGCAGCCCGGGAACAGGGGGAACAGATACGCAGTATTTT. The chain is built from TRBV11-2 and TRBJ2-3; 8 bases fit TRBD1. CDR1 SGHAT and CDR2 FQNNGV come from the germline V gene. V trimming: 5 bases; J trimming: 3 bases; junction bases outside the gene matches: 7. The CDR3 runs to 15 residues.

The rearrangement joins TRBV28 to TRBJ2-7; D gene unclear. Germline V lookup: CDR1 MDHEN, CDR2 SYDVKM. The CDR3 is made up of 12 amino acids. V lost 2 bases, J lost 3 bases, and 5 bases lay in between. CDR3 amino acids: CASSLSSYEQYF. CDR3 in DNA: TGTGCCAGCAGTTTAAGTAGCTACGAGCAGTACTTC.

The chain carries TRBV10-2 and TRBJ2-3; D not certain. This CDR3 is 14 amino acids long. The V gene lost 4 bases and the J gene lost 0 bases, with 8 bases spanning the gap. The germline CDR1 and CDR2 sequences are WSHSY and SAAADI. This chain's CDR3 is CASSGSPSTDTQYF. CDR3 DNA sequence: TGCGCCAGCAGTGGGAGTCCCAGCACAGATACGCAGTATTTT.

The gene calls are TRBV9 and TRBJ2-5; possibly TRBD1 for D (5 bases). In germline, CDR1 is SGDLS, CDR2 YYNGEE. The CDR3 loop spans 15 amino acids. The ends were cut back, 0 bases at V and 5 bases at J, with 14 bases in the middle. CDR3: CASSVETAASETQYF. As DNA, the CDR3 is TGTGCCAGCAGCGTAGAGACAGCCGCCAGCGAGACCCAGTACTTC.

V and J are TRBV29-1 and TRBJ2-2, with unresolved D. Germline V lookup: CDR1 SQVTM, CDR2 ANQGSEA. The V gene lost 8 bases and the J gene lost 8 bases, with 12 bases spanning the gap. The CDR3 covers 11 residues. The CDR3 sequence: CSILKLGELFF. The CDR3 coding sequence is TGCAGCATCCTTAAGCTGGGGGAGCTGTTTTTT.

The chain employs TRBV20-1 and TRBJ2-7; 9 bases align to TRBD2. The CDR3 is 14 residues long. The V gene's germline CDR1 is DFQATT and CDR2 SNEGSKA (reference sequence). The V gene end was trimmed by 1 base and the J gene end by 2 bases; junction bases not matched to a gene: 3. CDR3 DNA sequence: TGCAGTGCTAGAGTTCGCGGGGGGGCCTACGAGCAGTACTTC. Its protein product is CSARVRGGAYEQYF.

This clonotype was seen only a few times. The genes are TRBV5-4 and TRBJ1-2, with 8 bases that match TRBD1. The CDR3 totals 13 residues. The germline V gene has CDR1 SGHNT and CDR2 YYREEE (reference sequence). V dropped 0 bases and J dropped 5; count of bases not matched to a gene: 0. The CDR3 DNA is TGTGCCAGCAGCTTGGGGACAGGGTATGGCTACACCTTC. Encoded protein: CASSLGTGYGYTF.

V usage is TRBV9 and J usage is TRBJ2-3; D not resolved. The germline V gene encodes CDR1 SGDLS and CDR2 YYNGEE. Trimming stripped 3 bases from V and 0 bases from J, with 8 bases between. CDR3 size: 14 residues. The CDR3 sequence is CASSAWGSTDTQYF. The CDR3 nucleotides read TGTGCCAGCAGCGCTTGGGGTAGCACAGATACGCAGTATTTT.

CDR3 in amino acids: CASSPARGASSYNEQFF. The CDR3 DNA is TGTGCCAGCAGTCCCGCCCGGGGCGCCAGCTCCTACAATGAGCAGTTCTTC. The rearrangement joins TRBV7-3 to TRBJ2-1; D may be TRBD1 or TRBD2 (5 bases each). Germline lookup yields CDR1 SGHTA and CDR2 FQGTGA. V was pared by 6 bases and J by 0 bases, with 18 bases between. The CDR3 is 17 residues long.

The chain carries TRBV19 and TRBJ1-1; 7 bases match TRBD1. Germline loops: CDR1 LNHDA, CDR2 SQIVND (reference sequence). The CDR3 length is 15 residues. Germline trimming cut 8 bases from V and 3 bases from J; bases unmatched to any gene: 12. CDR3 coding DNA: TGTGCCAGTCGAAGGCAGGGGGATTTGGACACTGAAGCTTTCTTT. Translating it yields CASRRQGDLDTEAFF. The full variable domain, completed using reference TRBV19 and TRBJ1-1, is DGGITQSPKYLFRKEGQNVTLSCEQNLNHDAMYWYRQDPGQGLRLIYYSQIVNDFQKGDIAEGYSVSREKKESFPLTVTSAQKNPTAFYLCASRRQGDLDTEAFFGQGTRLTVV.

This sequence joins TRBV4-2 and TRBJ2-3; D is unresolved. Germline CDR1 is LGHNA and CDR2 is YNFKEQ. There are 16 residues in the CDR3. Trimming removed 0 bases at V and 3 bases at J, with 13 bases between. In nucleotides, the CDR3 is TGTGCCAGCAGCCAAGACCTGAGATCGCTAACAGATACGCAGTATTTT. It translates to CASSQDLRSLTDTQYF.

This clonotype has just a few counts. The rearrangement uses TRBV14 and TRBJ1-6, with no clear D. CDR1 is SGHDN, CDR2 FVKESK, per germline. The CDR3 sequence is 16 residues long. Trimming took 0 bases from V and 0 from J, leaving 6 bases between them. The CDR3 DNA reads as TGTGCCAGCAGCCAAGATTATGGCTCCTATAATTCACCCCTCCACTTT. Encoded protein: CASSQDYGSYNSPLHF.

This rearrangement joins TRBV7-2 to TRBJ1-1; tentatively, D is TRBD1 (6 bases). Trimming shortened V by 0 bases and J by 2 bases, and 13 bases separated the two germline ends. The CDR3 is 16 residues long. In germline, CDR1 is SGHTA, CDR2 FQGNSA. Here the CDR3 DNA reads TGTGCCAGCAGCTTAGCGCTTATCAGGGGTAACACTGAAGCTTTCTTT. Translated: CASSLALIRGNTEAFF.

The chain employs TRBV6-1 and TRBJ2-3, with 9 bases identical to TRBD2. From germline, CDR1 is MNHNS and CDR2 SASEGT. Trimming cost V 8 bases and J 4 bases; bases outside gene matches: 13. CDR3 length equals 16 residues. For the CDR3, the DNA is TGTGCCAGCCGCCTCTTTTCGGGCGGGGGGGCAGATACGCAGTATTTT. As protein: CASRLFSGGGADTQYF.

In nucleotides, the CDR3 is TGCAGTGCTAGAGGACAGAGCTCCTACGAGCAGTACTTC. It encodes CSARGQSSYEQYF. The genes are TRBV20-1 and TRBJ2-7, with D possibly being TRBD1 (5 bases). This CDR3 has 13 residues. Germline lookup yields CDR1 DFQATT and CDR2 SNEGSKA (reference sequence). The germline V and J ends were trimmed by 1 base and 0 bases, with 7 bases remaining between them.

This chain uses TRBV27 with TRBJ2-2, with a weak D call TRBD1 (6 bases). The germline gives CDR1 MNHEY, CDR2 SMNVEV (reference sequence). Trimming removed 3 bases from V and 3 bases from J, with 11 bases in between. There are 15 residues in the CDR3. Here the CDR3 reads CASSLGQGYTGELFF. In DNA form, the CDR3 reads TGTGCCAGCAGTTTGGGGCAGGGGTACACCGGGGAGCTGTTTTTT.

V is TRBV7-9 and J is TRBJ2-5; tentatively, D is TRBD1 (5 bases). Germline loops: CDR1 SEHNR, CDR2 FQNEAQ (reference sequence). The CDR3 runs to 12 residues. Trimming removed 6 bases at V and 1 base at J, with 6 bases between. CDR3 sequence (DNA): TGTGCCAGCAGGGGGCTCCAAGAGACCCAGTACTTC. Translating it yields CASRGLQETQYF.

This rearrangement joins TRBV7-9 to TRBJ2-2; D not resolved. This CDR3 contains 12 residues. Trimming removed 5 bases from V and 3 bases from J, with 4 bases in between. Germline values: CDR1 SEHNR, CDR2 FQNEAQ (reference sequence). DNA of the CDR3: TGTGCCAGCAGCCGATACACCGGGGAGCTGTTTTTT. Translated: CASSRYTGELFF.

This sequence joins TRBV11-2 and TRBJ2-7, with no clear D. The germline CDR1 and CDR2 sequences are SGHAT and FQNNGV. Between the trimmed V and J ends, which lost 0 bases and 2 bases, there was a span of 11 bases. The CDR3 has 15 amino acids. The CDR3 loop reads CASSLEAEIPYEQYF. The CDR3 DNA is TGTGCCAGCAGCTTAGAGGCAGAGATACCCTACGAGCAGTACTTC.

The rearrangement joins TRBV20-1 to TRBJ2-7, with 9 bases lining up with TRBD1. The CDR3 has 16 amino acids. The V segment lost 6 bases and the J segment 3 bases; nucleotides outside the gene matches: 15. The germline gives CDR1 DFQATT, CDR2 SNEGSKA (reference sequence). The DNA for the CDR3 is TGCAGTGCAGATCCGGGACAGGGTCGCCCCGGCTACGAGCAGTACTTC. Encoded protein: CSADPGQGRPGYEQYF.

This clonotype appeared once. This chain uses TRBV5-5 with TRBJ1-5, with D tentatively TRBD1 (6 bases). This CDR3 has 16 amino acids. Germline CDR1 is SGHKS and CDR2 is YYEKEE (reference sequence). The V end lost 2 bases, the J end lost 0 bases, and 12 bases lay between the germline ends. CDR3 protein: CASSLQDRHSNQPQHF. The CDR3 DNA follows: TGTGCCAGCAGCTTACAAGACAGGCATAGCAATCAGCCCCAGCATTTT.

The rearrangement joins TRBV27 to TRBJ2-3; either TRBD1 or TRBD2 may supply D (6 bases each). Deletions cut 8 bases from V and 1 base from J, with 16 bases between. Germline V gives CDR1 MNHEY, CDR2 SMNVEV (reference sequence). The CDR3 runs to 15 residues. DNA of the CDR3: TGTGCCAGCTCCGGTGGGAGGACAGGCACAGATACGCAGTATTTT. Its protein is CASSGGRTGTDTQYF.

The chain recombines TRBV5-1 with TRBJ1-1, with TRBD1 matching 7 bases. Trimming at V came to 3 bases and at J to 7 bases, leaving 12 bases not matched to a gene. The germline V gene encodes CDR1 SGHRS and CDR2 YFSETQ. The CDR3 loop spans 15 amino acids. The DNA for the CDR3 is TGCGCCAGCAGCTCGCACGAGGGGGCGAGATTTGAAGCTTTCTTT. It codes for CASSSHEGARFEAFF.

The chain carries TRBV30 and TRBJ2-5; 11 bases fit TRBD2. Per germline, CDR1 GTSNPN and CDR2 SVGIG (reference sequence). The CDR3 has 15 amino acids. V was clipped by 2 bases and J by 5 bases; unmatched bases: 7. The CDR3 coding sequence is TGTGCCTGGAGTAGGGTAGCGGGGGGGCAGGAGACCCAGTACTTC. Its protein is CAWSRVAGGQETQYF. The full variable domain, rest sourced from reference TRBV30 and TRBJ2-5, is SQTIHQWPATLVQPVGSPLSLECTVEGTSNPNLYWYRQAAGRGLQLLFYSVGIGQISSEVPQNLSASRPQDRQFILSSKKLLLSDSGFYLCAWSRVAGGQETQYFGPGTRLLVL.